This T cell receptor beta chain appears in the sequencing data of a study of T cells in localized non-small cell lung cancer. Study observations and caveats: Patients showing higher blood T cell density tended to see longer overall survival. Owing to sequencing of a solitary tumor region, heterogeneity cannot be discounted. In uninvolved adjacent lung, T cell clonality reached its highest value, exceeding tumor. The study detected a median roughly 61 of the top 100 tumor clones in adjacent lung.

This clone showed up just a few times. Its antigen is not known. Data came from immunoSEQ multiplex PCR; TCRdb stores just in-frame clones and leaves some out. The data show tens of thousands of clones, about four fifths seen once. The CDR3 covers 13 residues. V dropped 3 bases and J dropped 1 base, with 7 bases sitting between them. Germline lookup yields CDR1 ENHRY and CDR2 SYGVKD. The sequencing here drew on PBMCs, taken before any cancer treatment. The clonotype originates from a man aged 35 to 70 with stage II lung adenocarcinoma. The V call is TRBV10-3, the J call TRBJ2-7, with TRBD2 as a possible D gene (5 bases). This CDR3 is CAISDGDSYEQYF. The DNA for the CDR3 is TGTGCCATCAGTGACGGGGATTCCTACGAGCAGTACTTC.